This TCR beta chain was captured by sequencing in a study of T cell repertoires in cytomegalovirus infection. The germline V gene has CDR1 MNHNY and CDR2 SVGAGI (reference sequence). The CDR3 is made up of 14 amino acids. Trimming cost V 2 bases and J 4 bases, with 11 bases left between them. From the reads, TCRdb called clonotypes with MiXCR, one entry per CDR3 protein. The profile shows over 90,000 distinct CDR3 sequences, approximately 15% of them singletons. The chain combines TRBV6-6 with TRBJ1-1; possibly TRBD1 for D (5 bases). This receptor was taken from a human donor in good health (CMV status not recorded). Some clones in this sample may be carry-over from other donors' samples. Sequenced input: PBMCs. DNA for the CDR3: TGTGCCAGCAGTTACCTAGGGGCGGCCACTGAAGCTTTCTTT. Residues: CASSYLGAATEAFF.